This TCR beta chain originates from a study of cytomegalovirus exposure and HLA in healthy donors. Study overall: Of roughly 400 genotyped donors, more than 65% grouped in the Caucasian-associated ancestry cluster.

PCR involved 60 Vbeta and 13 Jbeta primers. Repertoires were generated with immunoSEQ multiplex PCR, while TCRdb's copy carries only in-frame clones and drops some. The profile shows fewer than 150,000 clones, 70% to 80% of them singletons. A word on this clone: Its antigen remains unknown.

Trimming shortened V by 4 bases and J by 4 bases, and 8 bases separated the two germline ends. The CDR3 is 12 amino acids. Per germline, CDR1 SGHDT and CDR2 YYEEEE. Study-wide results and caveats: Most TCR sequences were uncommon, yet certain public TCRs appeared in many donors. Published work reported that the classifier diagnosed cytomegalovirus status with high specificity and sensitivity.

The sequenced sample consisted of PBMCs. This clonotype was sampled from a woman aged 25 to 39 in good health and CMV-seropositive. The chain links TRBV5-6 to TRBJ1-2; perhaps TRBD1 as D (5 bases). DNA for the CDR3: TGTGCCAGCAGCACTACAGGCTATGGCTACACCTTC. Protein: CASSTTGYGYTF. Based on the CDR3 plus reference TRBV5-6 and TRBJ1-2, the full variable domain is DAGVTQSPTHLIKTRGQQVTLRCSPKSGHDTVSWYQQALGQGPQFIFQYYEEEERQRGNFPDRFSGHQFPNYSSELNVNALLLGDSALYLCASSTTGYGYTFGSGTRLTVV.